The 3 T cell receptor beta chains below all came from one sample that was sequenced in a study of TIL therapy for anti-PD-1-resistant metastatic lung cancer. This was the immunoSEQ v3 assay. TCRdb keeps only in-frame clones here, not all; method: immunoSEQ multiplex PCR. The data hold more than 20,000 clones, with over 55% observed a single time. Time point: pre-treatment sample, taken before nivolumab and TIL therapy. Most excised metastases sampled were pleural nodules or supraclavicular lymph nodes. Source: tumor tissue, taken at baseline. Source of these receptors: a woman between 30 and 79 years old with non-small cell lung cancer.

This rearrangement joins TRBV5-6 to TRBJ2-7; 13 bases map to TRBD2. Germline V lookup: CDR1 SGHDT, CDR2 YYEEEE. The ends lost 4 bases at V and 6 bases at J; junction bases unmatched: 4. This CDR3 has 14 amino acids. As DNA, the CDR3 is TGTGCCAGCAGCCATCGGACTAGCGGGAGCGAGCAGTACTTC. Amino acids: CASSHRTSGSEQYF.

The V and J genes are TRBV7-8 and TRBJ1-1, with D possibly matching TRBD1 (6 bases). The CDR3 loop spans 13 amino acids. Looked up from germline, CDR1 is SGHVS and CDR2 is FQNEAQ. Trimming pared 3 bases from V and 7 bases from J, leaving 12 bases between. The CDR3 is CASSFRDTLEAFF. CDR3 nucleotide sequence: TGTGCCAGCAGCTTCCGGGACACCCTTGAAGCTTTCTTT.

The sample holds a few counts of this clone. The CDR3 is CASSIRGAGYTF. CDR3 nucleotide sequence: TGTGCCAGCAGTATCCGAGGGGCTGGCTACACCTTC. The chain combines TRBV6-5 with TRBJ1-2, with D possibly TRBD1 on 5 matching bases. Trimming shortened V by 5 bases and J by 7 bases, and 11 bases separated the two germline ends. Germline values: CDR1 MNHEY, CDR2 SVGAGI. The CDR3 runs to 12 residues.